This is a list of T cell receptor beta chains from one sample in a study of vaccination effects on CD4 cells after COVID-19. The antigens for these receptors are not known. Libraries were prepared by immunoSEQ multiplex PCR; TCRdb keeps only in-frame clonotypes and omits some of them. Of 60,000 to 70,000 clones listed, more than 80% were seen once; the top ten hold 2.5%. Sequencing used CD4+ T cells from PBMCs cultured with HCoV-229E spike peptides, obtained before COVID-19 vaccination. All receptors come from a human donor who received a COVID-19 vaccine. The CDR3 runs from the conserved cysteine through the conserved F or W. A D gene is named only where the DNA matches it firmly. Rows may omit the clone size; those that give it use once, few, many or a size class.

TRBV4-3	TRBJ1-3	16	-	-	CASSQGAQSSGNTIYF	TGCGCCAGCAGCCAAGGCGCACAGAGCTCTGGAAACACCATATATTTT
TRBV10-3	TRBJ1-1	13	few	-	CAIRPDSYTEAFF	TGTGCCATCAGACCGGACAGCTACACTGAAGCTTTCTTT
TRBV29-1	TRBJ2-5	15	-	TRBD1	CSVTLGDSAPGSQYF	TGCAGCGTTACCTTGGGGGACAGCGCCCCCGGATCCCAGTACTTC
TRBV2	TRBJ1-1	11	-	TRBD1	CARDRATEAFF	TGTGCCAGAGACAGGGCCACTGAAGCTTTCTTT
TRBV6-6	TRBJ1-2	13	-	-	CASYTGWDYGYTF	TGTGCCAGTTACACAGGGTGGGACTATGGCTACACCTTC
TRBV7-2	TRBJ1-6	14	-	-	CASSYRLTQGPLHF	TGTGCCAGCAGCTACAGATTAACACAGGGCCCCCTCCACTTT
TRBV29-1	TRBJ2-2	12	-	TRBD2	CRGGRGGGELFF	TGCAGGGGGGGACGGGGGGGCGGGGAGCTGTTTTTT
TRBV5-1	TRBJ2-5	15	-	TRBD2	CASSLGGGMWETQYF	TGCGCCAGCAGCTTAGGCGGGGGGATGTGGGAGACCCAGTACTTC
TRBV2	TRBJ2-1	13	-	TRBD1	CASRTGTYNEQFF	TGTGCCAGCAGGACAGGGACCTACAATGAGCAGTTCTTC
TRBV19	TRBJ1-5	16	-	TRBD1	CASSTRSGGFNQPQHF	TGTGCCAGTAGTACCCGGTCAGGGGGTTTCAATCAGCCCCAGCATTTT
TRBV4-3	TRBJ1-4	16	-	-	CASSKDRGSSNEKLFF	TGCGCCAGCAGCAAAGACCGTGGTAGCTCTAATGAAAAACTGTTTTTT
TRBV3-1/TRBV3-2	TRBJ1-1	13	-	-	CASSLAGNTEAFF	TGTGCCAGCAGCCTGGCGGGGAACACTGAAGCTTTCTTT
TRBV6-5	TRBJ1-4	15	-	-	CASGRTGGTDEKLFF	TGTGCCAGCGGGAGAACGGGGGGGACTGATGAAAAACTGTTTTTT
TRBV7-2	TRBJ2-1	14	-	-	CASSQGTRGGEQFF	TGTGCCAGCAGCCAAGGGACGCGTGGTGGTGAGCAGTTCTTC
TRBV5-4	TRBJ1-1	14	-	-	CASSLVGLNTEAFF	TGTGCCAGCAGCTTGGTTGGGTTAAACACTGAAGCTTTCTTT
TRBV30	TRBJ2-5	15	-	TRBD2	CAWSALAGGQETQYF	TGTGCCTGGAGTGCCCTAGCGGGGGGCCAAGAGACCCAGTACTTC
TRBV10-3	TRBJ1-1	13	-	-	CANYGGRGTEAFF	TGTGCCAACTACGGGGGGCGAGGGACTGAAGCTTTCTTT
TRBV4-3	TRBJ1-4	12	-	-	CASSRRGEKLFF	TGCGCCAGCAGCCGCAGGGGTGAAAAACTGTTTTTT
TRBV27	TRBJ2-3	14	few	-	CASSLFSYTDTQYF	TGTGCCAGCAGTTTATTCAGTTACACAGATACGCAGTATTTT
TRBV18	TRBJ2-3	15	-	-	CASSPNRALTDTQYF	TGTGCCAGCTCACCAAACAGGGCCCTTACAGATACGCAGTATTTT
TRBV5-1	TRBJ2-5	16	-	TRBD2	CASSLKASGAQETQYF	TGCGCCAGCAGCTTGAAGGCTAGCGGGGCTCAAGAGACCCAGTACTTC
TRBV10-2	TRBJ1-2	14	-	TRBD1	CASSESTGQDGYTF	TGCGCCAGCAGTGAGTCGACAGGGCAGGATGGCTACACCTTC
TRBV19	TRBJ2-5	17	-	TRBD2	CASSNPRVAGGRETQYF	TGTGCCAGTAGTAACCCTAGGGTAGCGGGGGGGAGAGAGACCCAGTACTTC
TRBV5-1	TRBJ1-1	16	once	TRBD1	CASSLWSGGPGTEAFF	TGCGCCAGCAGCTTGTGGTCAGGGGGCCCGGGCACTGAAGCTTTCTTT
TRBV21-1	TRBJ2-4	19	-	-	CASSSRLGTSGGAKNIQYF	TGTGCCAGCAGCAGTCGACTAGGGACTAGCGGGGGGGCCAAAAACATTCAGTACTTC
TRBV11-1	TRBJ1-5	15	-	-	CASSLTRGAGQPQHF	TGTGCCAGCAGCCTAACTAGGGGCGCGGGTCAGCCCCAGCATTTT
TRBV10-2	TRBJ2-5	14	-	-	CASSEGGGAQTQYF	TGCGCCAGCTCAGAGGGGGGGGGCGCCCAGACCCAGTACTTC
TRBV2	TRBJ2-2	12	-	-	CASSATVGELFF	TGTGCCAGCAGTGCGACAGTCGGGGAGCTGTTTTTT
TRBV5-1	TRBJ1-3	15	few	-	CASSSGQSSGNTIYF	TGCGCCAGCAGCTCCGGACAGAGCTCTGGAAACACCATATATTTT
TRBV7-6	TRBJ2-2	16	-	-	CASSLGSIPITGELFF	TGTGCCAGCAGCTTAGGTTCCATCCCCATCACCGGGGAGCTGTTTTTT
TRBV19	TRBJ2-3	14	-	-	CASSLRQPTDTQYF	TGTGCCAGTAGTCTACGACAGCCCACAGATACGCAGTATTTT
TRBV5-8	TRBJ2-1	15	-	-	CASSQGLLSYNEQFF	TGTGCCAGCAGCCAAGGCCTACTATCCTACAATGAGCAGTTCTTC
TRBV27	TRBJ1-4	15	-	-	CASSSRGATNEKLFF	TGTGCCAGCAGTAGCCGGGGGGCAACTAATGAAAAACTGTTTTTT
TRBV12-3/TRBV12-4	TRBJ1-1	13	-	-	CASSPHRATEAFF	TGTGCCAGCAGCCCTCACAGGGCTACTGAAGCTTTCTTT
TRBV10-3	TRBJ1-1	11	-	-	CAISDRGEAFF	TGTGCCATCAGTGACAGGGGAGAAGCTTTCTTT
TRBV9	TRBJ2-2	15	once	-	CASSVSTPFTGELFF	TGTGCCAGCAGCGTGTCCACCCCGTTCACCGGGGAGCTGTTTTTT
TRBV3-1/TRBV3-2	TRBJ2-2	18	-	TRBD1	CASSQAAGQGARTGELFF	TGTGCCAGCAGCCAAGCTGCGGGGCAGGGGGCCAGAACCGGGGAGCTGTTTTTT
TRBV15	TRBJ2-3	13	-	-	CATSRENLDTQYF	TGTGCCACCAGCAGAGAGAATTTAGATACGCAGTATTTT
TRBV7-8	TRBJ2-2	18	-	TRBD2	CASSQRREGLEGPGELFF	TGTGCCAGCAGCCAAAGGAGAGAGGGACTAGAGGGCCCCGGGGAGCTGTTTTTT
TRBV11-3	TRBJ1-3	13	-	-	CASSPQGGNTIYF	TGTGCCAGCAGCCCTCAGGGAGGAAACACCATATATTTT
TRBV7-2	TRBJ1-2	18	-	-	CASSFKTRESAANYGYTF	TGTGCCAGCAGCTTTAAGACGAGAGAAAGCGCAGCTAACTATGGCTACACCTTC
TRBV28	TRBJ1-4	15	once	-	CASSYTFATNEKLFF	TGTGCCAGCAGCTACACGTTCGCAACTAATGAAAAACTGTTTTTT
TRBV10-1	TRBJ1-5	12	few	-	CASKVSNQPQHF	TGCGCCAGCAAAGTAAGCAATCAGCCCCAGCATTTT
TRBV24-1	TRBJ2-3	17	-	TRBD1	CATSGFIGDRGADTQYF	TGTGCCACCAGTGGCTTTATAGGGGACAGGGGGGCAGATACGCAGTATTTT
TRBV30	TRBJ1-2	10	-	-	CAWGQYGYTF	TGTGCCTGGGGGCAATATGGCTACACCTTC
TRBV3-1/TRBV3-2	TRBJ1-5	16	-	TRBD1	CASSLSARGPTQPQHF	TGTGCCAGCAGCCTAAGCGCCAGGGGGCCCACGCAGCCCCAGCATTTT
TRBV7-8	TRBJ1-5	13	-	-	CASTMDVFQPQHF	TGTGCCAGCACCATGGACGTTTTTCAGCCCCAGCATTTT
TRBV7-3	TRBJ2-1	16	-	TRBD2	CASSLTGSGGANEQFF	TGTGCCAGCAGCTTAACGGGTTCGGGGGGGGCGAATGAGCAGTTCTTC
TRBV29-1	TRBJ1-2	11	-	-	CSVGPGEGYTF	TGCAGCGTTGGTCCAGGGGAGGGCTACACCTTC
TRBV29-1	TRBJ1-4	14	-	-	CSVRGSQINEKLFF	TGCAGCGTGAGGGGCTCACAAATTAATGAAAAACTGTTTTTT
TRBV30	TRBJ2-1	19	few	TRBD2	CAWSGGLAGGLSSYNEQFF	TGTGCCTGGAGTGGGGGACTAGCGGGGGGGCTAAGCTCCTACAATGAGCAGTTCTTC
TRBV11-2	TRBJ2-2	15	-	-	CASSFSDQNTGELFF	TGTGCCAGCAGCTTCTCCGACCAGAACACCGGGGAGCTGTTTTTT
TRBV3-1/TRBV3-2	TRBJ1-1	12	-	-	CASSPGPQVAFF	TGTGCCAGCAGCCCCGGCCCCCAGGTGGCTTTCTTT
TRBV6-1	TRBJ1-1	14	few	-	CASSEATPNTEAFF	TGTGCCAGCAGTGAAGCCACCCCAAACACTGAAGCTTTCTTT
TRBV2	TRBJ1-4	13	-	-	CASSRGPSEKLFF	TGTGCCAGCAGTCGGGGGCCTAGTGAAAAACTGTTTTTT